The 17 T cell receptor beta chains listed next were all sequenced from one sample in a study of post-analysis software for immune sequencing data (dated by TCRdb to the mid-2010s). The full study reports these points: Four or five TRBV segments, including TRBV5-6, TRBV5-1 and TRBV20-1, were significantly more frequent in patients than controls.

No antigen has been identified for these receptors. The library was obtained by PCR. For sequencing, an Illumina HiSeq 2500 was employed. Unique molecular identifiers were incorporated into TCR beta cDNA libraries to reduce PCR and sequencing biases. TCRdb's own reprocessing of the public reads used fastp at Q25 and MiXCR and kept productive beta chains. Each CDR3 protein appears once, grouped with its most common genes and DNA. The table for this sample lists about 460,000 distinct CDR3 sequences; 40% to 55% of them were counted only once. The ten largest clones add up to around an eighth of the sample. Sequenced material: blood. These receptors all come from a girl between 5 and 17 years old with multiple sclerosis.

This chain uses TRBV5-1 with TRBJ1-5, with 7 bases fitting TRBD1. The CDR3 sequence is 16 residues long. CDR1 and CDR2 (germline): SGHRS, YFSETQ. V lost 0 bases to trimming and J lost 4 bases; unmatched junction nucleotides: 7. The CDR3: CASSLVPGQLNQPQHF. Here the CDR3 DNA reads TGCGCCAGCAGCTTGGTTCCGGGACAGCTGAATCAGCCCCAGCATTTT.

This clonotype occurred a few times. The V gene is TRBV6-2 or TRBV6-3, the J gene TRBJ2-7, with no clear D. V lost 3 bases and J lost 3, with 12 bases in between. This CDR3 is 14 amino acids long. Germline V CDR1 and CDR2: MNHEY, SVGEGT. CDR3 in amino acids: CASSYPPAIYEQYF. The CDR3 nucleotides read TGTGCCAGCAGTTATCCCCCGGCGATCTACGAGCAGTACTTC.

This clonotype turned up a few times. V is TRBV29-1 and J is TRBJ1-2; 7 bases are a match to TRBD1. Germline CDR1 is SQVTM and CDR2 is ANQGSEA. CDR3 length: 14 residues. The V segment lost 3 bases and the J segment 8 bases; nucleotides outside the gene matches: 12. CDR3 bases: TGCAGCGTTGAGGCCTGGAGGGGGCTGGAGGGCTACACCTTC. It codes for CSVEAWRGLEGYTF. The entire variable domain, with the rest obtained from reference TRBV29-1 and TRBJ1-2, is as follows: SAVISQKPSRDICQRGTSLTIQCQVDSQVTMMFWYRQQPGQSLTLIATANQGSEATYESGFVIDKFPISRPNLTFSTLTVSNMSPEDSSIYLCSVEAWRGLEGYTFGSGTRLTVV.

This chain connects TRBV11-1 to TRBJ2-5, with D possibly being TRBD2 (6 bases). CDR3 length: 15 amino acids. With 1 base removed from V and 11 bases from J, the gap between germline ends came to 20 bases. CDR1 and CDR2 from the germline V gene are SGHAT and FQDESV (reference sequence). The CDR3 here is CASSLVNGRYNEQYF. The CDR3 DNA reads TGTGCCAGCAGCTTAGTTAACGGGAGATACAATGAGCAGTACTTC.

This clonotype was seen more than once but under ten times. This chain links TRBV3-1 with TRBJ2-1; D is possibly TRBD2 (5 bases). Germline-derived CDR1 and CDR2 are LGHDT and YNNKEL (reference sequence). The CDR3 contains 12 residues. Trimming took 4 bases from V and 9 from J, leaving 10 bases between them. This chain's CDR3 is CASSPPAGEQFF. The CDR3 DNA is TGTGCCAGCAGCCCCCCGGCGGGTGAGCAGTTCTTC.

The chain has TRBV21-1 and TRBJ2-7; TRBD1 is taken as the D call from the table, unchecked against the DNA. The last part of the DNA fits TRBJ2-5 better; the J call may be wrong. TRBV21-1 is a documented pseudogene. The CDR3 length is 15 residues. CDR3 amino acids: CASSKEIGPQETQYF. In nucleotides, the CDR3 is TGTGCCAGCAGCAAAGAAATAGGTCCCCAAGAGACCCAGTACTTC.

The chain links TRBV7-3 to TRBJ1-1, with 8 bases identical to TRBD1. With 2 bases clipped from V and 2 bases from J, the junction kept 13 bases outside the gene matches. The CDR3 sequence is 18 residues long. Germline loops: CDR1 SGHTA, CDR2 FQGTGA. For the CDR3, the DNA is TGTGCCAGCAGCTTACCTCCGGACAGGGTCCTCCGCAACACTGAAGCTTTCTTT. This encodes CASSLPPDRVLRNTEAFF.

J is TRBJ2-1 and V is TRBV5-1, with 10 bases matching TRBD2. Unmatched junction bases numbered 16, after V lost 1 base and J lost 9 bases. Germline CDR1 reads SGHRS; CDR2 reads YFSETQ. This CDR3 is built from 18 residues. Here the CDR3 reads CASSLPPRLAGEGGEQFF. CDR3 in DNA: TGCGCCAGCAGCTTGCCCCCCCGTCTAGCGGGAGAAGGGGGTGAGCAGTTCTTC.

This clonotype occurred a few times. CDR3 loop: CASSPRRLAGIPSTDTQYF. In DNA, the CDR3 is TGTGCCAGCTCACCACGTCGCCTAGCGGGGATACCTAGCACAGATACGCAGTATTTT. The J gene is TRBJ2-3, the V gene TRBV18, with TRBD2 matching over 9 bases. Germline lookup yields CDR1 KGHSH and CDR2 LQKENI. The CDR3 has 19 residues. J gave up 0 bases and V 1 base, and 11 bases lay outside the gene matches.

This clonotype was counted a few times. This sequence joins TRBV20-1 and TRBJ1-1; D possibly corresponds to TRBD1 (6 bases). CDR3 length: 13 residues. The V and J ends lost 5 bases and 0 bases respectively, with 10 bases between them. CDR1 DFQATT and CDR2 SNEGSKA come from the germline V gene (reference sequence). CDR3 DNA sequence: TGCAGTGCTCCGGACAGAATGAACACTGAAGCTTTCTTT. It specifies CSAPDRMNTEAFF.

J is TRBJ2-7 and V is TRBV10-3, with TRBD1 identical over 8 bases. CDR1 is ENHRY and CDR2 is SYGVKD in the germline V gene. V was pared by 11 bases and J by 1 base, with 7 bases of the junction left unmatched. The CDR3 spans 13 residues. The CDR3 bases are TGTGCCTATCAGGGGGCCGGTTCCTACGAGCAGTACTTC. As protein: CAYQGAGSYEQYF.

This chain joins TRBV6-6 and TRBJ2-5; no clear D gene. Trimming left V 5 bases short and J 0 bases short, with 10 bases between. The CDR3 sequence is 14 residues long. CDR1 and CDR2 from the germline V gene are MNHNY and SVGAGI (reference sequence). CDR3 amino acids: CASSQTGNQETQYF. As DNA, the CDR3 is TGTGCCAGCAGTCAGACTGGGAACCAAGAGACCCAGTACTTC.

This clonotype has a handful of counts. CDR3 protein: CASSVVQWDGGEAFF. The CDR3 DNA is TGTGCCAGCAGCGTAGTACAGTGGGATGGGGGTGAAGCTTTCTTT. The rearrangement joins TRBV9 to TRBJ1-1, with D possibly being TRBD1 (5 bases). V lost 0 bases to trimming and J lost 7 bases, with 16 bases between them. Per germline, CDR1 SGDLS and CDR2 YYNGEE. The CDR3 covers 15 residues.

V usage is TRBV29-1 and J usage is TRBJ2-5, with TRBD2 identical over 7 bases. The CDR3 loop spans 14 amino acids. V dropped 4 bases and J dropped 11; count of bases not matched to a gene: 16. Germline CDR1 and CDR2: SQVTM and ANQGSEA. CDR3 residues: CSVAKTSRDNEQYF. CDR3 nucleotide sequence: TGCAGCGTTGCGAAGACTAGCCGAGACAATGAGCAGTACTTC.

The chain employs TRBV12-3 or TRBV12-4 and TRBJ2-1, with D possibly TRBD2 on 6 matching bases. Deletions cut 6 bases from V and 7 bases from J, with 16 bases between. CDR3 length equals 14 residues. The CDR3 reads CASSRDSIRNEQFF. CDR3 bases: TGTGCCAGCAGCCGGGACTCGATCCGGAATGAGCAGTTCTTC.

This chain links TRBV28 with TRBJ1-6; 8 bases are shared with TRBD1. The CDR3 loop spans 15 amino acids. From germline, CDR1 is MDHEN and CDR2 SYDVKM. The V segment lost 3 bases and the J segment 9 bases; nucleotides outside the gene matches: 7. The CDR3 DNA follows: TGTGCCAGCAGTTTCCCGCAGGGGGCCGGTTCACCCCTCCACTTT. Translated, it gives CASSFPQGAGSPLHF.

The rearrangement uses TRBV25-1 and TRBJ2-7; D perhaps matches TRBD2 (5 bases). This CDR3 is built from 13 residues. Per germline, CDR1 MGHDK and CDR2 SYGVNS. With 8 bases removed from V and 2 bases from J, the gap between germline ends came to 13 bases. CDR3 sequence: CASEGNLTYEQYF. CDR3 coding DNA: TGTGCCAGCGAGGGTAACCTTACCTACGAGCAGTACTTC.